This T cell receptor beta chain was captured by sequencing in a study of response to subunit inactivated influenza vaccine. This clonotype was counted many times. The ends were cut back, 4 bases at V and 6 bases at J, with 16 bases in the middle. Germline V lookup: CDR1 SNHLY, CDR2 FYNNEI. The CDR3 consists of 15 residues. TCRdb re-called the RT-PCR reads with MiXCR, one entry per CDR3 protein. The sample consists of more than 450,000 distinct CDR3 sequences, 11% of them appearing once. These records were also assigned to another study, of T cells expressing NK-cell markers. As reported in that work: In generating TCR beta cDNA, 5'RACE template switching with UMIs was used. Sorted T-cell subsets CD3+CD56+NKG2C+, CD3+CD56+NKG2C- and CD3+CD56-NKG2C+ were TCR beta-sequenced. Several experiments added an anti-gamma-delta TCR antibody to sort only alpha-beta TCR T cells.

The TCR comes from a man between 45 and 60 years old who received an inactivated influenza vaccine. The rearrangement links TRBV2 to TRBJ2-1; D possibly matches TRBD1 or TRBD2 (5 bases each). The source material was PBMCs from blood, sampled on the day of vaccination. The CDR3 loop is CASSAGTQSLNEQFF. CDR3 bases: TGTGCCAGCAGTGCCGGGACCCAATCCCTCAATGAGCAGTTCTTC.